One and the same sample provided the 2 T cell receptor beta chains below, sequenced in a study of CD8+ T cells in alopecia areata. Isolated RNA was reverse transcribed into cDNA used as the sequencing template. Clones were read by immunoSEQ multiplex PCR, and TCRdb kept only the in-frame ones, dropping some. Of about 200,000 clones listed, around 62% are singletons. The sample here was CD4+ T cells sorted from blood, taken at week 0. The receptors were gathered from a human donor with alopecia areata.

V gene TRBV30 combines with J gene TRBJ1-1, with 7 nucleotides matching TRBD1. The CDR3 length is 15 residues. V dropped 0 bases and J dropped 0; count of bases not matched to a gene: 4. Germline V gene data show CDR1 as GTSNPN and CDR2 as SVGIG (reference sequence). CDR3 in DNA: TGTGCCTGGAGTGTAAAGACAGGGTTGAACACTGAAGCTTTCTTT. This sequence encodes CAWSVKTGLNTEAFF.

About this clone itself: The sample has other DNA sequences that encode this CDR3 too. V gene TRBV7-2 combines with J gene TRBJ2-3, with D perhaps matching TRBD2 (5 bases). Trimming shortened V by 5 bases and J by 2 bases, and 11 bases separated the two germline ends. The CDR3 is made up of 14 amino acids. Per the germline V gene, CDR1 is SGHTA and CDR2 is FQGNSA. This chain's CDR3 is CASSPSGFTDTQYF. The CDR3 DNA reads as TGTGCCAGCAGCCCTTCGGGGTTCACAGATACGCAGTATTTT. Filled out from reference TRBV7-2 and TRBJ2-3, the complete variable domain reads GAGVSQSPSNKVTEKGKDVELRCDPISGHTALYWYRQSLGQGLEFLIYFQGNSAPDKSGLPSDRFSAERTGGSVSTLTIQRTQQEDSAVYLCASSPSGFTDTQYFGPGTRLTVL.